Listed here are 2 T cell receptor beta chains from one sample, sequenced in a study of Tregs in tolerant kidney transplant recipients. The assay was immunoSEQ multiplex PCR, and TCRdb's table has in-frame clones only and misses some. The sample has about 110,000 clones; around 87% are singletons. The sequencing used CD4+ T cells from blood, collected before the transplant. These receptor sequences come from a human donor who received a combined kidney and bone marrow transplant.

The rearrangement uses TRBV5-4 and TRBJ2-3; unclear D gene. The V gene's germline CDR1 is SGHNT and CDR2 YYREEE (reference sequence). The V end lost 0 bases, the J end lost 1 base, and 9 bases lay between the germline ends. The CDR3 spans 15 residues. In DNA form, the CDR3 reads TGTGCCAGCAGCTTGGACCCCTCGGGCACAGATACGCAGTATTTT. Its protein is CASSLDPSGTDTQYF. Full variable domain (missing parts from reference TRBV5-4 and TRBJ2-3): ETGVTQSPTHLIKTRGQQVTLRCSSQSGHNTVSWYQQALGQGPQFIFQYYREEENGRGNFPPRFSGLQFPNYSSELNVNALELDDSALYLCASSLDPSGTDTQYFGPGTRLTVL.

This sequence joins TRBV5-4 and TRBJ2-3; 11 bases are shared with TRBD2. This CDR3 is 13 amino acids long. The germline gives CDR1 SGHNT, CDR2 YYREEE (reference sequence). The trim removed 4 bases at V and 6 bases at J, leaving 1 base unmatched. CDR3 coding DNA: TGTGCCAGCAGCCCTAGCGGGGGGGATACGCAGTATTTT. It is translated as CASSPSGGDTQYF.